These T cell receptor beta chains were read from a single sample in a study of shared clonotypes between healthy human individuals. The method was immunoSEQ multiplex PCR; TCRdb's version includes in-frame clones alone and lacks a portion of them. The sample lists 450,000 to 500,000 clones; approximately 82% were seen once. The sequencing sample was made of PBMCs. These receptors originate from a middle-aged woman in good health. Some clones in this sample may be carry-over from other donors' samples. Both conserved end residues are part of each CDR3. The order of the fields is J gene, V gene, CDR3 length, D gene, CDR3 protein. D genes are given only for firm matches.

>TRBJ2-4|TRBV4-1|15|NA
CASSSYDLAKNIQYF
>TRBJ2-2|TRBV6-4|16|TRBD1
CASSDSPGGRTGELFF
>TRBJ2-3|TRBV5-1|12|NA
CASSLETDTQYF
>TRBJ2-7|TRBV7-8|15|TRBD2
CASSLELAGAYEQYF
>TRBJ2-5|TRBV5-1|13|NA
CASSTGSQETQYF
>TRBJ1-5|TRBV5-4|14|NA
CASSPEGGDQPQHF
>TRBJ1-5|TRBV6-1|15|TRBD1
CASSAQGTGGQPQHF
>TRBJ2-1|TRBV5-1|16|NA
CASSFSLRREYNEQFF
>TRBJ2-1|TRBV7-2|15|TRBD1
CASSGRGTGSNEQFF
>TRBJ2-1|TRBV28|16|TRBD2
CASRDSSGRARDEQFF
>TRBJ2-1|TRBV6-6|15|NA
CASTLGPSSYNEQFF
>TRBJ1-5|TRBV9|15|NA
CASSAAGSRSQPQHF
>TRBJ1-1|TRBV27|16|TRBD1
CASSLSGQGFGTEAFF
>TRBJ2-1|TRBV25-1|15|NA
CASSLGQDRYNEQFF
>TRBJ1-1|TRBV6-5|10|NA
CASIVGEAFF
>TRBJ1-1|TRBV30|14|TRBD1
CAGTPGQRNTEAFF
>TRBJ2-6|TRBV15|15|NA
CATSRALSGANVLTF
>TRBJ2-3|TRBV5-1|16|TRBD2
CASSSNSLAGALTQYF